The rows below give T cell receptor beta chains drawn from one sample of a study of regulatory T cells in long-lasting Graves disease. TCRdb independently ran MiXCR on the multiplex PCR reads; one entry per CDR3 protein. The sample lists 400,000 to 650,000 distinct CDR3 sequences, around 15% occurring once. The sample was also reused in another study, on T cells in Graves' hyperthyroidism and ophthalmopathy.

The material was peripheral blood mononuclear cells (PBMCs), obtained at new diagnosis, from a patient treated with antithyroid drugs. The receptors come from a middle-aged woman with Graves disease. Each CDR3 is given with its conserved first and last residue. D genes are given only for firm matches. Clone size appears in some rows only: once, few, many, or a class for an expanded clone.

few | TRBJ2-5 | TRBV7-2 | TRBD2 | CASSSLPGLAGGETQYF | TGTGCCAGCAGCTCTCTACCCGGACTAGCGGGGGGAGAGACCCAGTACTTC
few | TRBJ2-2 | TRBV12-3/TRBV12-4 | NA | CASSSNRKAGIGELFF | TGTGCCAGCAGTTCGAACAGGAAGGCGGGCATCGGGGAGCTGTTTTTT
NA | TRBJ2-2 | TRBV5-1 | TRBD1 | CASSFKGQSTGELFF | TGCGCCAGCAGCTTTAAGGGACAGAGCACCGGGGAGCTGTTTTTT
few | TRBJ2-2 | TRBV15 | NA | CATSRALETGELFF | TGTGCCACCAGCAGGGCCCTAGAAACCGGGGAGCTGTTTTTT
many | TRBJ2-7 | TRBV4-1 | NA | CASSQAREYSYEQYF | TGCGCCAGCAGCCAAGCCCGGGAGTACTCCTACGAGCAGTACTTC
many | TRBJ1-6 | TRBV2 | TRBD1 | CASREPGQYNSPLHF | TGTGCCAGCAGAGAACCGGGACAGTATAATTCACCCCTCCACTTT
NA | TRBJ2-2 | TRBV10-3 | TRBD1 | CATFDRVDTGELFF | TGTGCCACCTTCGACAGGGTGGACACCGGGGAGCTGTTTTTT
few | TRBJ1-5 | TRBV19 | TRBD1 | CASSKLGQGAWQPQHF | TGTGCCAGTAGTAAGCTGGGACAGGGGGCTTGGCAGCCCCAGCATTTT
few | TRBJ2-7 | TRBV5-1 | TRBD2 | CASSNSLIRTSGEIREQYF | TGCGCCAGCAGCAACTCCCTTATCCGGACTAGCGGGGAGATCCGGGAGCAGTACTTC
NA | TRBJ2-7 | TRBV24-1 | TRBD1 | CATSDSGTGTYEQYF | TGTGCCACCAGTGATTCCGGGACAGGGACCTACGAGCAGTACTTC
NA | TRBJ1-2 | TRBV10-3 | NA | CAISDGTNYGYTF | TGTGCCATCAGTGACGGCACTAACTATGGCTACACCTTC
many | TRBJ1-1 | TRBV3-1 | NA | CASTRRGAEAFF | TGTGCCAGCACGCGCCGGGGTGCTGAAGCTTTCTTT
NA | TRBJ2-3 | TRBV3-1 | NA | CASSQAVAAADTQYF | TGTGCCAGCAGCCAGGCTGTAGCGGCCGCAGATACGCAGTATTTT
few | TRBJ2-3 | TRBV7-3 | TRBD2 | CASSPTSGPPGDTQYF | TGTGCCAGCAGCCCGACTAGCGGGCCACCCGGGGATACGCAGTATTTT
many | TRBJ1-2 | TRBV12-3/TRBV12-4 | NA | CASSFLDGYTF | TGTGCCAGCAGTTTTCTCGATGGCTACACCTTC
many | TRBJ2-7 | TRBV7-8 | TRBD2 | CASSLSRGGPYEQYF | TGTGCCAGCAGCTTAAGCCGGGGGGGACCCTACGAGCAGTACTTC
NA | TRBJ1-5 | TRBV4-1 | NA | CASSIAGEGSNQPQHF | TGCGCCAGCAGCATCGCTGGGGAGGGAAGCAATCAGCCCCAGCATTTT
many | TRBJ1-1 | TRBV30 | NA | CAWSSSGPEAFF | TGTGCCTGGAGTTCCTCCGGACCTGAAGCTTTCTTT
NA | TRBJ1-3 | TRBV5-1 | NA | CASSLAAGVGNTIYF | TGCGCCAGCAGCTTGGCAGCCGGGGTTGGAAACACCATATATTTT
few | TRBJ1-6 | TRBV3-1 | NA | CASSQGAGGGNSPLHF | TGTGCCAGCAGCCAAGGGGCTGGTGGGGGTAATTCACCCCTCCACTTT
many | TRBJ1-1 | TRBV10-2 | NA | CASSYRTLQAFF | TGCGCCAGCAGTTACCGGACCCTTCAAGCTTTCTTT
many | TRBJ1-6 | TRBV5-1 | TRBD1 | CASSQYRGLTPLHF | TGCGCCAGCAGCCAATACAGGGGGCTTACACCCCTCCACTTT
many | TRBJ1-2 | TRBV27 | NA | CASSSGLYGYTF | TGTGCCAGCAGCTCGGGACTTTATGGCTACACCTTC
few | TRBJ1-1 | TRBV30 | TRBD1 | CAGGTGLNTEAFF | TGTGCCGGCGGGACAGGCCTGAACACTGAAGCTTTCTTT
many | TRBJ1-2 | TRBV5-1 | NA | CASSEDSYGYTF | TGCGCCAGCAGCGAGGACAGCTATGGCTACACCTTC
many | TRBJ2-7 | TRBV12-3/TRBV12-4 | NA | CASSLRPQYEQYF | TGTGCCAGCAGTTTACGCCCCCAGTACGAGCAGTACTTC
many | TRBJ1-5 | TRBV6-1 | TRBD1 | CASSFRDRPFSNQPQHF | TGTGCCAGCAGCTTTAGGGACAGACCGTTTAGCAATCAGCCCCAGCATTTT
many | TRBJ2-3 | TRBV5-1 | TRBD1 | CASSLAQGVDTQYF | TGCGCCAGCAGCTTGGCACAGGGGGTAGATACGCAGTATTTT
NA | TRBJ2-7 | TRBV29-1 | NA | CSVRWDSYEQYF | TGCAGCGTAAGGTGGGATTCCTACGAGCAGTACTTC
many | TRBJ2-5 | TRBV2 | TRBD2 | CAAEEASGGQETQYF | TGTGCCGCGGAGGAAGCTAGCGGGGGGCAAGAGACCCAGTACTTC
many | TRBJ2-7 | TRBV10-2 | TRBD2 | CASSVLGGTHSYEQYF | TGCGCCAGCAGTGTGCTCGGGGGGACCCACTCCTACGAGCAGTACTTC
NA | TRBJ2-2 | TRBV20-1 | NA | CSARKTGNTGELFF | TGCAGTGCTAGGAAAACAGGGAACACCGGGGAGCTGTTTTTT
few | TRBJ2-3 | TRBV18 | TRBD2 | CASSPLAGGPSTDTQYF | TGTGCCAGCTCACCACTAGCGGGGGGCCCTAGCACAGATACGCAGTATTTT
NA | TRBJ2-2 | TRBV7-8 | TRBD2 | CASSLGDYPVTGELFF | TGTGCCAGCAGCTTAGGGGACTACCCAGTCACCGGGGAGCTGTTTTTT
NA | TRBJ1-3 | TRBV6-5 | TRBD1 | CASSYLGTGGFVPGNTIYF | TGTGCCAGCAGTTACTTAGGGACAGGGGGCTTCGTTCCTGGAAACACCATATATTTT
many | TRBJ1-6 | TRBV7-9 | TRBD1 | CASSSATGVNSPLHF | TGTGCCAGCAGTTCCGCGACAGGGGTGAACTCACCCCTCCACTTT
few | TRBJ1-4 | TRBV4-1 | NA | CASSQDGAGNEKLFF | TGCGCCAGCAGCCAAGATGGGGCAGGTAATGAAAAACTGTTTTTT
many | TRBJ2-1 | TRBV7-9 | NA | CASSSSGSQTSYNEQFF | TGTGCCAGCAGCTCCTCGGGGAGCCAGACCTCCTACAATGAGCAGTTCTTC
once | TRBJ2-7 | TRBV14 | TRBD1 | CAGSSRMGQLYF | TGTGCCGGCAGCAGCCGCATGGGACAGCTGTACTTC
many | TRBJ2-5 | TRBV12-3/TRBV12-4 | NA | CASGLTETQYF | TGTGCCAGCGGTCTAACGGAGACCCAGTACTTC
few | TRBJ1-5 | TRBV4-1 | TRBD1 | CASSQGTGKGQPQHF | TGCGCCAGCAGCCAAGGGACAGGGAAGGGTCAGCCCCAGCATTTT
many | TRBJ1-1 | TRBV28 | NA | CASGSRRGGNTEAFF | TGTGCCAGCGGATCCCGGAGGGGGGGGAACACTGAAGCTTTCTTT
many | TRBJ1-3 | TRBV28 | NA | CASSETYNSGNTIYF | TGTGCCAGCAGTGAGACCTACAACTCTGGAAACACCATATATTTT
many | TRBJ2-1 | TRBV12-3/TRBV12-4 | TRBD1 | CASSPRQGASEQFF | TGTGCCAGCAGCCCTAGACAGGGGGCAAGTGAGCAGTTCTTC
few | TRBJ2-6 | TRBV28 | NA | CASNRGIVVGANVLTF | TGTGCCAGCAACCGGGGGATAGTGGTTGGGGCCAACGTCCTGACTTTC